Listed here are 20 T cell receptor beta chains from one sample, sequenced in a study of shared clonotypes between healthy human individuals. Clones were sequenced by immunoSEQ multiplex PCR, and TCRdb holds only the in-frame ones, with some missing. The sample shows about 2.3 million clones, approximately 95% of them seen only once. Sequencing input: naive CD4+ T cells from PBMCs. Subset meaning: CD45RA+ positively selected. All receptors come from a man aged 18 to 30 in good health. Some clones in this sample may be carry-over from other donors' samples.

The V call is TRBV11-2, the J call TRBJ1-1; 8 nucleotides line up with TRBD1. The CDR3 has 15 amino acids. The V segment lost 1 base and the J segment 1 base; nucleotides outside the gene matches: 2. Germline CDR1 SGHAT, CDR2 FQNNGV. CDR3 sequence reads: CASSLGGTGNTEAFF. The CDR3 nucleotides read TGTGCCAGCAGCTTAGGGGGGACAGGGAACACTGAAGCTTTCTTT.

The V gene is TRBV6-6, the J gene TRBJ2-5; 15 bases agree with TRBD2. V trimming: 6 bases; J trimming: 7 bases; junction bases outside the gene matches: 6. Germline values: CDR1 MNHNY, CDR2 SVGAGI (reference sequence). This CDR3 has 15 residues. CDR3 nucleotide sequence: TGTGCCAGCAGCCAGGGACTAGCGGGAGGCGGGACCCAGTACTTC. It specifies CASSQGLAGGGTQYF.

The gene calls are TRBV15 and TRBJ1-2; no clear D. CDR1 and CDR2 (germline): LNHNV, YYDKDF (reference sequence). V was clipped by 0 bases and J by 8 bases, with 10 bases between them. The CDR3 has 13 amino acids. CDR3 sequence (DNA): TGTGCCACCAGCAGAGATATGGATCTGGGCTACACCTTC. Protein: CATSRDMDLGYTF.

The rearrangement uses TRBV27 and TRBJ1-2; D not resolved. Germline V gives CDR1 MNHEY, CDR2 SMNVEV (reference sequence). This CDR3 region has 13 residues. V dropped 10 bases and J dropped 2 bases, with 14 bases sitting between them. CDR3: CATARQENYGYTF. Written as DNA, the CDR3 is TGTGCCACCGCCAGACAAGAGAACTATGGCTACACCTTC.

The gene calls are TRBV28 and TRBJ1-2; possible D gene TRBD1, 5 bases. The CDR3 extends over 18 amino acids. The germline gives CDR1 MDHEN, CDR2 SYDVKM. Trimming shortened V by 6 bases and J by 5 bases, and 28 bases separated the two germline ends. The CDR3 DNA is TGTGCCAGCAGCTCACCCGCAGCAGGTGGAGGGGACCATTATGGCTACACCTTC. Residues: CASSSPAAGGGDHYGYTF.

The J gene is TRBJ1-2, the V gene TRBV7-2; the match to TRBD1 covers 8 bases. The trim removed 0 bases at V and 0 bases at J, leaving 6 bases unmatched. Germline V gene sequence: CDR1 SGHTA, CDR2 FQGNSA. This CDR3 is built from 17 residues. CDR3 DNA sequence: TGTGCCAGCAGCTTAGCCGACAGGGGATGGTCTAACTATGGCTACACCTTC. Amino acids: CASSLADRGWSNYGYTF.

The chain is built from TRBV2 and TRBJ1-3, with D possibly matching TRBD1 (5 bases). Trimming stripped 1 base from V and 9 bases from J, with 13 bases between. The CDR3 is 14 residues long. CDR1 is SNHLY and CDR2 is FYNNEI in the germline V gene. The CDR3 sequence: CASSEEGVRATIYF. The CDR3, as DNA: TGTGCCAGCAGTGAAGAAGGGGTCCGGGCCACCATATATTTT.

This clone showed up just once. The chain recombines TRBV18 with TRBJ2-7; perhaps TRBD2 as D (5 bases). Germline CDR1 is KGHSH and CDR2 is LQKENI. The CDR3 runs 17 residues. Between the trimmed V and J ends, which lost 3 bases and 5 bases, there was a span of 23 bases. This CDR3 reads CASSPALIALPRDEQYF. DNA for the CDR3: TGTGCCAGCTCACCGGCTTTAATAGCGTTACCCCGGGACGAGCAGTACTTC.

The V call is TRBV27, the J call TRBJ2-1; TRBD2 matches at 7 bases. This CDR3 region has 15 residues. The J segment lost 12 bases and the V segment lost 6 bases, leaving 17 bases of the junction unmatched. The germline V gene has CDR1 MNHEY and CDR2 SMNVEV (reference sequence). CDR3 DNA: TGTGCCAGCAGACTTCCAGGGAGGGGCACAGCGAGGCAGTTCTTC. As protein: CASRLPGRGTARQFF.

The chain has TRBV7-7 and TRBJ2-7, with a possible D match to TRBD1 (6 bases). The CDR3 contains 17 residues. V was pared by 2 bases and J by 0 bases, with 17 bases between. Germline loops: CDR1 SSHAT, CDR2 FNYEAQ (reference sequence). The DNA of the CDR3 is TGTGCCAGCAGCTTACCCGTCTCGAGGGGGAGCTCCTACGAGCAGTACTTC. Translating gives CASSLPVSRGSSYEQYF.

This clone has just one count. The CDR3 region is CASSPLPIQGLNTGELFF. The CDR3 DNA sequence: TGCGCCAGCAGTCCTCTGCCGATACAGGGCCTGAACACCGGGGAGCTGTTTTTT. The J gene is TRBJ2-2, the V gene TRBV5-1; D perhaps matches TRBD1 (6 bases). Trimming shortened V by 5 bases and J by 1 base, and 21 bases separated the two germline ends. The CDR3 is 18 amino acids. The V gene's germline CDR1 is SGHRS and CDR2 YFSETQ.

This chain connects TRBV28 to TRBJ1-3; no firm D call. From germline, CDR1 is MDHEN and CDR2 SYDVKM. The CDR3 runs to 12 residues. V gave up 11 bases and J gave up 0 bases, with 8 bases separating them. The CDR3 here is CAPTRSGNTIYF. CDR3 DNA: TGTGCCCCCACTCGCTCTGGAAACACCATATATTTT.

This clone showed up just once. V and J are TRBV5-8 and TRBJ1-1; D is unclear. Germline V gene data show CDR1 as SGHTS and CDR2 as YDEGEE. The CDR3 has 13 residues. V was trimmed by 4 bases and J by 3 bases, leaving 10 bases between them. CDR3 bases: TGTGCCAGCAGCCCGCGTCGGGACACTGAAGCTTTCTTT. Protein product: CASSPRRDTEAFF.

The sample holds one count of this clone. The J gene is TRBJ2-7, the V gene TRBV28; D unclear. CDR3 length: 13 amino acids. V lost 2 bases and J lost 6, with 11 bases in between. Germline CDR1 reads MDHEN; CDR2 reads SYDVKM. The CDR3 nucleotides read TGTGCCAGCAGTTTACCCTCCCCCGGCGAGCAGTACTTC. Translating gives CASSLPSPGEQYF. The complete variable domain, with remaining parts taken from reference TRBV28 and TRBJ2-7, reads DVKVTQSSRYLVKRTGEKVFLECVQDMDHENMFWYRQDPGLGLRLIYFSYDVKMKEKGDIPEGYSVSREKKERFSLILESASTNQTSMYLCASSLPSPGEQYFGPGTRLTVT.

V and J are TRBV19 and TRBJ2-3; D is possibly TRBD2 (5 bases). Germline lookup yields CDR1 LNHDA and CDR2 SQIVND (reference sequence). The CDR3 totals 15 residues. V was clipped by 6 bases and J by 3 bases, with 16 bases between them. The CDR3 loop reads CASRQSGGPTDTQYF. The CDR3 region has the DNA TGTGCCAGTAGGCAAAGCGGTGGACCGACAGATACGCAGTATTTT.

V usage is TRBV28 and J usage is TRBJ1-4; 10 bases are a match to TRBD1. CDR1 MDHEN and CDR2 SYDVKM come from the germline V gene. V lost 6 bases, J lost 11 bases, and 12 bases stayed unmatched. CDR3 length equals 15 residues. CDR3 DNA: TGTGCCAGCAGGACACCGGGACAGGGGCAAGGTAAACTGTTTTTT. Its protein product is CASRTPGQGQGKLFF.

The chain joins TRBV5-1 to TRBJ2-1; 11 bases are shared with TRBD2. The CDR3 has 16 residues. V was pared by 1 base and J by 10 bases, with 10 bases of the junction left unmatched. Germline V CDR1 and CDR2: SGHRS, YFSETQ. Here the CDR3 reads CASSLMGLAVEREQFF. The CDR3 DNA is TGCGCCAGCAGCTTGATGGGACTAGCGGTCGAACGGGAGCAGTTCTTC.

The CDR3, as DNA: TGTGCCAGCAGTCAACAGGGTCTTCGGGAAAAACTGTTTTTT. It codes for CASSQQGLREKLFF. The chain carries TRBV7-9 and TRBJ1-4, with a possible D match to TRBD1 (6 bases). This CDR3 contains 14 residues. Germline CDR1 and CDR2: SEHNR and FQNEAQ (reference sequence). The V end was cut by 6 bases, the J end by 8 bases, with 16 bases between.

DNA for the CDR3: TGCGCCAGCAGCCCCCGGACTCGGATGTACGAGCAGTACTTC. This sequence encodes CASSPRTRMYEQYF. The chain joins TRBV5-1 to TRBJ2-7; D is possibly TRBD2 (5 bases). Germline loops: CDR1 SGHRS, CDR2 YFSETQ. V lost 4 bases to trimming and J lost 4 bases, with 15 bases between them. This CDR3 is built from 14 residues.

The chain carries TRBV7-9 and TRBJ1-5; no firm D call. The V and J ends lost 1 base and 4 bases respectively, with 5 bases between them. CDR1 is SEHNR, CDR2 FQNEAQ, per germline (reference sequence). The CDR3 is made up of 13 amino acids. The CDR3 region has the DNA TGTGCCAGCAGCTTAGGACATAATCAGCCCCAGCATTTT. Translated, it gives CASSLGHNQPQHF. Using reference TRBV7-9 and TRBJ1-5 for the parts outside the CDR3, the full variable domain is DTGVSQNPRHKITKRGQNVTFRCDPISEHNRLYWYRQTLGQGPEFLTYFQNEAQLEKSRLLSDRFSAERPKGSFSTLEIQRTEQGDSAMYLCASSLGHNQPQHFGDGTRLSIL.